The next 5 T cell receptor beta chains were all read from a single sample in a study of naive and memory T cell subsets. RNA was extracted from under 3 ml of whole blood of healthy adults. Reverse transcription of blood and skin TCR RNA was primed at alpha and beta constant regions. TCRdb redid the calling of the 5' RACE reads with MiXCR, one entry per CDR3 protein. This repertoire shows 20,000 to 25,000 distinct CDR3 sequences, about 4% found once; its top ten account for 7.8%. Receptors originate from a male donor in good health.

This clonotype was counted many times. The rearrangement uses TRBV7-2 and TRBJ2-3, with D possibly called TRBD1 or TRBD2 (5 bases each). CDR3 length equals 13 residues. Germline values: CDR1 SGHTA, CDR2 FQGNSA. V dropped 5 bases and J dropped 1 base, with 7 bases sitting between them. This CDR3 reads CASSGDRTDTQYF. The CDR3 nucleotides read TGTGCCAGCAGCGGGGACCGCACAGATACGCAGTATTTT.

This clonotype was seen at least ten times. The chain recombines TRBV29-1 with TRBJ2-7; D uncertain. Germline V gives CDR1 SQVTM, CDR2 ANQGSEA. V gave up 6 bases and J gave up 2 bases, with 11 bases separating them. This CDR3 comprises 12 residues. The CDR3 reads CSVSTSPYEQYF. CDR3 DNA: TGCAGCGTCTCGACAAGCCCCTACGAGCAGTACTTC.

This clonotype was recorded at least ten times. V usage is TRBV6-2 or TRBV6-3 and J usage is TRBJ2-1; possibly TRBD2 for D (6 bases). Deletions cut 6 bases from V and 8 bases from J, with 17 bases between. Per the germline V gene, CDR1 is MNHEY and CDR2 is SVGEGT. CDR3 length: 14 amino acids. The CDR3 region is CASSHRRRDYEQFF. The CDR3 nucleotides read TGTGCCAGCAGCCATAGACGGAGGGACTATGAGCAGTTCTTC.

This clonotype was detected ten times or more. The chain recombines TRBV19 with TRBJ1-1; TRBD1 aligns across 7 bases. Germline V gene data show CDR1 as LNHDA and CDR2 as SQIVND (reference sequence). The CDR3 is 14 residues long. Trimming at V came to 9 bases and at J to 1 base, leaving 8 bases not matched to a gene. The CDR3 DNA sequence: TGTGCCAGCCTACGGACAGGCGGGAACACTGAAGCTTTCTTT. As protein: CASLRTGGNTEAFF.

Many counts were recorded for this clonotype. V is TRBV7-9 and J is TRBJ1-2, with D hard to call. The germline V gene encodes CDR1 SEHNR and CDR2 FQNEAQ (reference sequence). The germline V and J ends were trimmed by 2 bases and 0 bases, with 13 bases remaining between them. The CDR3 spans 16 residues. As DNA, the CDR3 is TGTGCCAGCAGCTTAAGTGGTAGTGCTTCTAACTATGGCTACACCTTC. This gives the protein CASSLSGSASNYGYTF.